The clone carrying this T cell receptor beta chain was picked up a small number of times. Its antigen is not identified. The data belong to a study of T-cell reconstitution after alpha-beta-depleted transplantation in children. Study conclusions and caveats: After one year, T-cell counts and TCRbeta diversity mostly came from new T cells.

The V end was cut by 0 bases, the J end by 5 bases, with 6 bases between. This CDR3 spans 12 amino acids. Germline CDR1 is SGHRS and CDR2 is YFSETQ. Unique molecular identifiers were incorporated during preparation of the TCRbeta library. TCRdb re-called the PCR reads with MiXCR, one entry per CDR3 protein. Of 200,000 to 250,000 distinct CDR3 sequences listed, roughly 23% are singletons. The receptor was derived from a girl aged 2 to 10 with Fanconi anemia, due to receive a stem cell transplant. The material was PBMCs, obtained before TCRalphabeta/CD19-depleted stem cell transplant. The chain has TRBV5-1 and TRBJ2-7; D is ambiguous. CDR3 protein: CASSLDFHEQYF. CDR3 in DNA: TGCGCCAGCAGCTTGGATTTTCACGAGCAGTACTTC.